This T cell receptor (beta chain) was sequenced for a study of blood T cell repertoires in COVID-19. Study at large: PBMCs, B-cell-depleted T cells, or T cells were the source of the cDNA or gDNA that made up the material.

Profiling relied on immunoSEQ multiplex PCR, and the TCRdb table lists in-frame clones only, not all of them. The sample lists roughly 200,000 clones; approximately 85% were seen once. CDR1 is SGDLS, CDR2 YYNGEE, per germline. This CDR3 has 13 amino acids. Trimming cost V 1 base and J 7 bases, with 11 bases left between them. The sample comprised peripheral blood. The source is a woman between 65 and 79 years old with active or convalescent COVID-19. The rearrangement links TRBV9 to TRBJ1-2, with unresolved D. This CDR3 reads CASSVSGETGYTF. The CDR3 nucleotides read TGTGCCAGCAGCGTATCTGGAGAAACTGGCTACACCTTC.